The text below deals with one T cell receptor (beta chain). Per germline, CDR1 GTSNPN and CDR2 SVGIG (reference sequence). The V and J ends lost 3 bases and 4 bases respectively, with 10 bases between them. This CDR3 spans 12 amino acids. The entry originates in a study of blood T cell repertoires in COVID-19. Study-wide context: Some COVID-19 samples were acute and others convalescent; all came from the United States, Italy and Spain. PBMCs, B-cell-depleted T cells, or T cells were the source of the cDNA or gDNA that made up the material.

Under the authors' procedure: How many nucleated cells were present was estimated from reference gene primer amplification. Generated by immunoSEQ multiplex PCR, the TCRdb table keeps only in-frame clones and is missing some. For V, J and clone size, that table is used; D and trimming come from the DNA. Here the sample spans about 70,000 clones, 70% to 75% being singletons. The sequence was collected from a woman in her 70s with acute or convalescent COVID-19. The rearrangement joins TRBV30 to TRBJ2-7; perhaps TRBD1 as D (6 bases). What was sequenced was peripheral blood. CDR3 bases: TGTGCCTGGAGCCAACAGGGATACGAGCAGTACTTC. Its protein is CAWSQQGYEQYF.